The present TCR beta chain was sequenced within a study of cytomegalovirus exposure and HLA in healthy donors. Whole-study results and caveats: First-cohort TCR clusters tended to co-occur in the 95 to 150 validation repertoires, a later analysis found.

For this clone: Its target is unknown.

V shed 1 base and J shed 6 bases, with 15 bases lying between them. The V gene's germline CDR1 is PRHDT and CDR2 FYEKMQ (reference sequence). The CDR3 length is 15 residues. Some clones are missing from TCRdb's copy, which holds only in-frame ones; the method was immunoSEQ multiplex PCR. The data show about 110,000 clones, over 85% seen once. The clonotype originates from a woman aged 18-30 years in good health and CMV-seronegative. Sequencing input: PBMCs. The chain uses TRBV13 and TRBJ1-2, with D possibly being TRBD1 (5 bases). The CDR3 loop is CASSLAPAAGNGYTF. CDR3 nucleotides: TGTGCCAGCAGCTTAGCTCCAGCAGCAGGGAATGGCTACACCTTC.